Listed here are 6 T cell receptor beta chains from one sample, sequenced in a study of T cells expressing NK-cell markers. TCRdb re-called the 5' RACE reads; every CDR3 protein appears as one record, without DNA. The sample yields hundreds of thousands of distinct CDR3 sequences, of which the top ten take up 3.5% to 5%. The sample comprised blood T cells: a sorted CD56 or NKG2C T cell subset, CD4+ or CD8+ T cells, or bulk PBMC T cells (not recorded which). These receptor sequences come from a woman between 18 and 75 years old in good health.

The V call is TRBV20-1, the J call TRBJ2-7; TCRdb outputs TRBD1, but without DNA this stays unchecked. The CDR3 spans 16 residues. Germline V gives CDR1 DFQATT, CDR2 SNEGSKA (reference sequence). The chain's CDR3 is CSALRGGPGANYEQYF.

CDR3 protein: CASSIRDSSMSVLFF. The chain employs TRBV5-1 and TRBJ1-4; there is no DNA to check the TCRdb D call of TRBD1. This CDR3 has 15 amino acids. Germline values: CDR1 SGHRS, CDR2 YFSETQ.

This rearrangement joins TRBV7-9 to TRBJ2-1. Germline CDR1 SEHNR, CDR2 FQNEAQ (reference sequence). The CDR3 spans 13 residues. The CDR3: CASSLSTYNEQFF.

J is TRBJ2-3 and V is TRBV7-2; absent DNA, TCRdb's TRBD2 call cannot be checked. The V gene's germline CDR1 is SGHTA and CDR2 FQGNSA. The CDR3 spans 15 residues. Here the CDR3 reads CASSPDYLSTDTQYF.

This chain uses TRBV5-1 with TRBJ1-3; as DNA is missing, the TRBD1 call by TCRdb cannot be tested. The CDR3 length is 15 residues. The germline V gene encodes CDR1 SGHRS and CDR2 YFSETQ. CDR3 sequence: CASTDQGARGNTIYF.

The chain employs TRBV29-1 and TRBJ2-7; checking the TCRdb D call of TRBD1 is not possible without DNA. The germline CDR1 and CDR2 sequences are SQVTM and ANQGSEA. The CDR3 covers 12 residues. The CDR3 here is CSARGGNYEQYF.